Reported below is one T cell receptor beta chain. Its antigen is still unknown. V dropped 0 bases and J dropped 4; count of bases not matched to a gene: 1. CDR3 size: 16 residues. Germline V gene data show CDR1 as MNHNY and CDR2 as SVGAGI (reference sequence). This entry comes from a study of cytomegalovirus exposure and HLA in healthy donors. Study-level background: Genotyping showed 81% of approximately 430 donors falling in the Caucasian-associated ancestry cluster. Findings of the study overall: Despite most TCR sequences being rare, some public TCRs occurred in many donors.

The PCR had 60 Vbeta and 13 Jbeta primers. TCRdb keeps only in-frame clones here, not all; method: immunoSEQ multiplex PCR. The table includes about 130,000 clones, about 70% detected once. At sampling all donors were nominally healthy, likely with unrecorded immune exposures. The sequencing input was PBMCs. This chain connects TRBV6-6 to TRBJ2-7, with 15 nucleotides matching TRBD2. This receptor was identified in a man in his forties in good health and CMV-seronegative. The CDR3, as DNA: TGTGCCAGCAGTTACTCCGGGACTAGCGGGGGGTACGAGCAGTACTTC. Translated, it gives CASSYSGTSGGYEQYF.